The rows below give T cell receptor beta chains drawn from one sample of a study of beta chain features in type 1 diabetes. Sequenced by immunoSEQ multiplex PCR; TCRdb stores in-frame clones only, minus some. The sample holds 600,000 to 700,000 clones; about an eighth are singletons and the top ten take around 0.12%. Sequencing input: naive CD4+ T cells from blood. These receptor sequences come from a man aged 30 to 39 with type 1 diabetes. CDR3s include the opening cysteine and the closing phenylalanine or tryptophan. A D gene is named only where the DNA matches it firmly. Size is stated for part of the rows, as once, few or many counts, or as a class when the clone is expanded.

NA,TRBJ2-5,TRBV5-1,NA,TGCGCCAGCACCTACCAAGAGACCCAGTACTTC,CASTYQETQYF
TRBD1,TRBJ1-5,TRBV18,few,TGTGCCAGCTCACCCGCCCAGGGGGCGCAGCCCCAGCATTTT,CASSPAQGAQPQHF
NA,TRBJ2-1,TRBV7-9,few,TGTGCCAGCAGCTCCAGACTGGGCGGGGTCGAGCAGTTCTTC,CASSSRLGGVEQFF
TRBD1,TRBJ1-6,TRBV10-3,few,TGTGCCATCAGGATGCAGGGGGTTAATAATTCACCCCTCCACTTT,CAIRMQGVNNSPLHF
NA,TRBJ1-6,TRBV27,few,TGTGCCAGCAGTTACAGGCCCCTGAATTCACCCCTCCACTTT,CASSYRPLNSPLHF
NA,TRBJ1-1,TRBV9,few,TGTGCCAGCAGCGTAGGGGAACAAGCAGCTTTCTTT,CASSVGEQAAFF
NA,TRBJ1-6,TRBV30,NA,TGTGCCTGGAGTGTGGGAGGCCTTGCCTCACCCCTCCACTTT,CAWSVGGLASPLHF
NA,TRBJ1-2,TRBV28,NA,TGTGCCAGCACAGCCCCCCCAGGGGCCCCCTCAGATGGCTACACCTTC,CASTAPPGAPSDGYTF
NA,TRBJ2-7,TRBV7-2,few,TGTGCCAGCAGCTTGGCGGCCGAGCAGTACTTC,CASSLAAEQYF
NA,TRBJ2-3,TRBV7-8,NA,TGTGCCAGCAGCTTAGGTCGCACGGGGGCGGGAGATACGCAGTATTTT,CASSLGRTGAGDTQYF
NA,TRBJ2-3,TRBV21-1,few,TGTGCCAGCAGCAATCCGTTTTACAGGTTTTTACGCATGGATACGCAGTATTTT,CASSNPFYRFLRMDTQYF
NA,TRBJ2-7,TRBV11-3,NA,TGTGCCAGCAGCTTAAGACCAGGGGCCTACGAGCAGTACTTC,CASSLRPGAYEQYF
NA,TRBJ1-1,TRBV11-3,few,TGTGCCAGCAGCTGGGTTGCGGGGGTATCCGACACTGAAGCTTTCTTT,CASSWVAGVSDTEAFF
NA,TRBJ1-5,TRBV7-8,NA,TGTGCCAGCAGCTTAGTGGCGAATAGCAATCAGCCCCAGCATTTT,CASSLVANSNQPQHF
NA,TRBJ2-5,TRBV18,once,TGTGCCAGCTCATCGTACACAGGAGAGACCCAGTACTTC,CASSSYTGETQYF
NA,TRBJ2-5,TRBV5-8,few,TGTGCCAGCAGCTTGGGGCAGCCCCGAGAGACCCAGTACTTC,CASSLGQPRETQYF
TRBD2,TRBJ2-3,TRBV11-2,NA,TGTGCCAGCAGCTTACTAGCGGGGGCAGATACGCAGTATTTT,CASSLLAGADTQYF
TRBD1,TRBJ1-6,TRBV7-2,few,TGTGCCAGCAGCTCCCACACAGGGGGCACACCCCTCCACTTT,CASSSHTGGTPLHF
NA,TRBJ1-2,TRBV30,few,TGTGCCTGGAGTCCCAACCGGGGGGGCTATGGCTACACCTTC,CAWSPNRGGYGYTF
TRBD2,TRBJ2-7,TRBV9,NA,TGTGCCAGCAGCGTAGGTCTAGCGGGGGACGAGCAGTACTTC,CASSVGLAGDEQYF
TRBD1,TRBJ1-3,TRBV9,NA,TGTGCCAGCACCAGACAGGGATCCTCTGGAAACACCATATATTTT,CASTRQGSSGNTIYF
NA,TRBJ2-3,TRBV30,NA,TGTGCCTGGAATGGACGGCCCACAGATACGCAGTATTTT,CAWNGRPTDTQYF
NA,TRBJ2-5,TRBV5-1,few,TGCGCCAGCAGCTTGGCCACTCTAGGGAAAGAAGAGACCCAGTACTTC,CASSLATLGKEETQYF
NA,TRBJ2-5,TRBV13,few,TGTGCCAGCAGCCACGGGGGTAAGGTTTTGGAGACCCAGTACTTC,CASSHGGKVLETQYF
NA,TRBJ2-5,TRBV5-6,NA,TGTGCCAGCAGCTGGCAAGGGCAAGAGACCCAGTACTTC,CASSWQGQETQYF
NA,TRBJ2-3,TRBV9,NA,TGTGCCAGCGGCCCCTCGGGCCCCACAGATACGCAGTATTTT,CASGPSGPTDTQYF